This T cell receptor (beta chain) was documented in a study of blood T cell repertoires in COVID-19. Study in general: Acute-phase and convalescent COVID-19 samples originated in the United States, Italy and Spain. From T cells, B-cell-depleted T cells, or PBMCs came the material, which was cDNA or gDNA.

Germline values: CDR1 LNHDA, CDR2 SQIVND (reference sequence). This CDR3 has 15 residues. V was clipped by 6 bases and J by 13 bases, with 24 bases between them. Assay used: immunoSEQ multiplex PCR; TCRdb lists only in-frame clones, some missing. The sample gives 240,000 or so clones, around three quarters of which show up once; approximately 3.2% is in the top ten. This chain uses TRBV19 with TRBJ2-2; possible D gene TRBD1, 6 bases. Material: peripheral blood. This TCR derives from a woman aged 80 or over with acute or convalescent COVID-19. This CDR3 is CASRPTGITSAGLFF. The CDR3 DNA follows: TGTGCCAGTAGACCTACAGGGATAACCAGCGCTGGGCTGTTTTTT.